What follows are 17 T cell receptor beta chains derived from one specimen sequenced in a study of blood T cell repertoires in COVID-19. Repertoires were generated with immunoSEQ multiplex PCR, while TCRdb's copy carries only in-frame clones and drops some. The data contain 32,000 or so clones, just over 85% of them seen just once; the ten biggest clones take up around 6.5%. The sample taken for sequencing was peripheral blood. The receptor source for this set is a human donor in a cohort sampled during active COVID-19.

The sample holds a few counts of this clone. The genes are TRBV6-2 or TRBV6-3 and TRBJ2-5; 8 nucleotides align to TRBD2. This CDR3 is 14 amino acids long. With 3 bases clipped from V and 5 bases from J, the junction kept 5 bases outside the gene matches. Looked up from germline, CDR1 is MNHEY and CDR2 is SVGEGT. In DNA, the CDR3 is TGTGCCAGCAGTTATTTAGCGGGATTGGAGACCCAGTACTTC. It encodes CASSYLAGLETQYF.

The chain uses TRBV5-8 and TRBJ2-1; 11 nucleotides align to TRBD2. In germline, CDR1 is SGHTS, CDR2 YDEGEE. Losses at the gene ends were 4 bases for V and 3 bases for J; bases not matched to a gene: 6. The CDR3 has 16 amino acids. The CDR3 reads CASSGGLAADYNEQFF. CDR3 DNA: TGTGCCAGCAGCGGGGGACTAGCGGCCGACTACAATGAGCAGTTCTTC.

The CDR3 bases are TGTGCCAGCAGCTCCGGGACAGGCCAGGGAAAACTGTTTTTT. The encoded protein is CASSSGTGQGKLFF. The V gene is TRBV11-2, the J gene TRBJ1-4; 8 bases align to TRBD1. CDR3 length equals 14 residues. The germline gives CDR1 SGHAT, CDR2 FQNNGV. The V gene end was trimmed by 4 bases and the J gene end by 10 bases; junction bases not matched to a gene: 8.

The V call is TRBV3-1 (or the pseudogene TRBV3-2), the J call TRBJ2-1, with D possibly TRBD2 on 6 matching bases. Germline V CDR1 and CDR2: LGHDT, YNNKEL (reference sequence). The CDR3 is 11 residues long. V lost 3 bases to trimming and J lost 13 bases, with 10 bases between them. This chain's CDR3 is CASSQAGPQFF. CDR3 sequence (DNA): TGTGCCAGCAGCCAGGCGGGACCCCAGTTCTTC.

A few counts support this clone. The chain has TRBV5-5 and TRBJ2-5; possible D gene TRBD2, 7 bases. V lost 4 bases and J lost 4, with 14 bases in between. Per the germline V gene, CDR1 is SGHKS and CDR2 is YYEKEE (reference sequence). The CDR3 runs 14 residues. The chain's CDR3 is CASSPRGARETQYF. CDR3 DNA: TGTGCCAGCAGCCCCCGGGGGGCCAGAGAGACCCAGTACTTC.

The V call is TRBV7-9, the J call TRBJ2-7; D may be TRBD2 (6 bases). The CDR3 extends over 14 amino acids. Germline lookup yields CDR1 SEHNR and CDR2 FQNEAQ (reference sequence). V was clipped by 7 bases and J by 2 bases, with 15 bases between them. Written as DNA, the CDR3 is TGTGCCAGCAAAGGAGGGCAGGGAACCTACGAGCAGTACTTC. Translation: CASKGGQGTYEQYF.

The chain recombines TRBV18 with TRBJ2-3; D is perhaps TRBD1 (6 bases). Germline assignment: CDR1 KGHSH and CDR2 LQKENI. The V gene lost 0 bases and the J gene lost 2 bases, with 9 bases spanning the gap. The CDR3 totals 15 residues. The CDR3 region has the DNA TGTGCCAGCTCACCACCGGGGGCTACCACAGATACGCAGTATTTT. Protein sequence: CASSPPGATTDTQYF.

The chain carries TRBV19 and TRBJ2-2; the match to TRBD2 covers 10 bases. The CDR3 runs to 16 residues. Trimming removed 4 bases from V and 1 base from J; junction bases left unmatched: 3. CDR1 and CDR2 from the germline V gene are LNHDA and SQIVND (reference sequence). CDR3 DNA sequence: TGTGCCAGTAGTAGATCTAGCGGGAGGAACACCGGGGAGCTGTTTTTT. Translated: CASSRSSGRNTGELFF.

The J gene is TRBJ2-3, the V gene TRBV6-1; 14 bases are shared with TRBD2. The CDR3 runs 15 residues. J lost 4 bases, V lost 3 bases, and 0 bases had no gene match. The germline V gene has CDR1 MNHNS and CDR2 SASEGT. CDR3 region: CASSETSGGADTQYF. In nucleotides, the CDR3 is TGTGCCAGCAGTGAGACTAGCGGGGGGGCAGATACGCAGTATTTT.

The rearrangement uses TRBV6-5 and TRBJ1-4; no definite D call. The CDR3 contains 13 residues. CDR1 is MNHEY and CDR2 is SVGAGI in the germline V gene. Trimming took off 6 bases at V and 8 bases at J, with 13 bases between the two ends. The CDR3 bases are TGTGCCAGCAGCACCGGCGGATTGGAAAAACTGTTTTTT. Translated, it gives CASSTGGLEKLFF.

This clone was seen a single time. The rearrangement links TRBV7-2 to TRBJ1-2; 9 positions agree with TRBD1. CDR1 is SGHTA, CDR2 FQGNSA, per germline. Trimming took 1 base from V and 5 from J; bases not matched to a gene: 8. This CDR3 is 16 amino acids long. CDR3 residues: CASSLGGQGLSYGYTF. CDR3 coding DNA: TGTGCCAGCAGCTTAGGGGGACAGGGCCTTAGTTATGGCTACACCTTC.

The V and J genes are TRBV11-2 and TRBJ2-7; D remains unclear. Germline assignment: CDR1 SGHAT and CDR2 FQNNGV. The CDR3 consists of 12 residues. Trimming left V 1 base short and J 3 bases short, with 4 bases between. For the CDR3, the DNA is TGTGCCAGCAGCTTAGCGGGCTACGAGCAGTACTTC. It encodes CASSLAGYEQYF.

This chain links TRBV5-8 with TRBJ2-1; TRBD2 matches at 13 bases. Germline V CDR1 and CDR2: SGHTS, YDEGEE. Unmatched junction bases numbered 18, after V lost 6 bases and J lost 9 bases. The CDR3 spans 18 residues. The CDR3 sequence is CASNGNRELAGGSGEQFF. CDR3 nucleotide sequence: TGTGCCAGCAACGGAAACAGGGAACTAGCGGGAGGGTCGGGTGAGCAGTTCTTC.

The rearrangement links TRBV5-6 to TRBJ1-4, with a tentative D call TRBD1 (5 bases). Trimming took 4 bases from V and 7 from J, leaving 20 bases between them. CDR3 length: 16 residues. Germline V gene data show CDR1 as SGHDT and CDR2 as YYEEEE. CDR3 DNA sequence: TGTGCCAGCAGCCGAAGGGGCCACGTCAGGTTTGAAAAACTGTTTTTT. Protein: CASSRRGHVRFEKLFF.

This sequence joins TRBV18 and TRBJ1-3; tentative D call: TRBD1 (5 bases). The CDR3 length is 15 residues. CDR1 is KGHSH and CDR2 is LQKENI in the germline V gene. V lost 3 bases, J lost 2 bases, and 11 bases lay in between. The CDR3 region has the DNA TGTGCCAGCTCACCGGACAACGGTGCTGGAAACACCATATATTTT. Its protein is CASSPDNGAGNTIYF.

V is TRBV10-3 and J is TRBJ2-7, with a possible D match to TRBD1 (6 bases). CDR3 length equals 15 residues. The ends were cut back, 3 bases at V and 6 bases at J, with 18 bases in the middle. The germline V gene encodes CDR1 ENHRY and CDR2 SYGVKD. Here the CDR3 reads CAISEQGRGYPEQYF. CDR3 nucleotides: TGTGCCATCAGTGAACAGGGTAGAGGTTATCCCGAGCAGTACTTC.

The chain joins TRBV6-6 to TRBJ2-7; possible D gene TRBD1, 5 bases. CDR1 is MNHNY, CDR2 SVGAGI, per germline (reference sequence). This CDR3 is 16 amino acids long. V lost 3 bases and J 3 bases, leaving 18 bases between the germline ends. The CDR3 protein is CASSYRGPSNLYEQYF. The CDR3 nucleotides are TGTGCCAGCAGTTATAGGGGTCCCTCCAACCTCTACGAGCAGTACTTC.